This entry describes one TCR beta chain. The CDR3 extends 3 residues past the end of the read, so its final part is completed from the germline J gene. Dot-blot hybridization genotyped cervical HPV amplified with MY09/MY11 PCR. The data were produced by immunoSEQ multiplex PCR, yet TCRdb's version contains in-frame clones alone and is incomplete. The sample data list 30,000 to 40,000 clones. This CDR3 has 18 amino acids. From germline, CDR1 is SQVTM and CDR2 ANQGSEA. Trimming cost V 3 bases and J 5 bases; bases outside gene matches: 19. This sample was taken from a study of T cells in women clearing cervical HPV infection. Looking at the study overall: Cases: HPV16-related CIN3 or worse on histology, 2 invasive cancers. Controls gave blood once infection was undetectable; cases at lesion identification.

V and J are TRBV29-1 and TRBJ2-5, with 9 bases matching TRBD2. This clonotype originated in a woman between 18 and 75 years old with a cervical HPV16 infection that either progressed to CIN3+ or cleared (not recorded which). Sequencing was done on a sample of blood buffy coat. The CDR3 loop is CSVEGAFAGGLGSETQYF. The CDR3 DNA, read in part, is TGCAGCGTTGAGGGGGCCTTTGCGGGGGGGCTCGGTTCGGAGACC.